Below, 21 T cell receptor beta chains from the same sample are listed, as sequenced in a study of cytomegalovirus exposure and HLA in healthy donors. The study ran its PCR with 60 Vbeta and 13 Jbeta primers. Sequenced by immunoSEQ multiplex PCR; TCRdb stores in-frame clones only, minus some. Among some 120,000 clones listed, over 60% were seen once. The sequencing input was PBMCs. Receptor source: a woman aged 40 to 50 in good health and CMV-seropositive.

The V and J genes are TRBV29-1 and TRBJ2-1; 8 bases agree with TRBD1. Germline V CDR1 and CDR2: SQVTM, ANQGSEA. The length of the CDR3 is 13 residues. V lost 4 bases to trimming and J lost 6 bases; unmatched junction nucleotides: 5. The CDR3 bases are TGCAGCGTTGCACGACAGGGGTTCAATGAGCAGTTCTTC. This codes for CSVARQGFNEQFF.

This rearrangement joins TRBV2 to TRBJ2-3, with 10 positions matching TRBD2. V lost 4 bases and J lost 1; bases outside the gene matches: 2. Germline CDR1 SNHLY, CDR2 FYNNEI. There are 15 residues in the CDR3. CDR3 DNA: TGTGCCAGCAGTGGGACTAGCGGACGCACAGATACGCAGTATTTT. This translates into CASSGTSGRTDTQYF.

The V call is TRBV4-3, the J call TRBJ1-2; D not resolved. The CDR3 is 15 residues long. The V end was cut by 1 base, the J end by 0 bases, with 9 bases between. Germline CDR1 reads LGHNA; CDR2 reads YSLEER. DNA of the CDR3: TGCGCCAGCAGCCAAGGCCGTACAGCTAACTATGGCTACACCTTC. This translates into CASSQGRTANYGYTF.

This chain uses TRBV11-2 with TRBJ1-6, with 9 bases that match TRBD1. The CDR3 extends over 13 amino acids. Trimming removed 5 bases from V and 15 bases from J; junction bases left unmatched: 8. CDR1 SGHAT and CDR2 FQNNGV come from the germline V gene. CDR3 region: CASSPRQGGLLHF. CDR3 nucleotides: TGTGCCAGCAGCCCCCGACAGGGGGGTCTCCTCCACTTT.

This chain uses TRBV29-1 with TRBJ1-2; 12 bases fit TRBD1. The germline V gene has CDR1 SQVTM and CDR2 ANQGSEA. The CDR3 loop spans 14 amino acids. V trimming: 0 bases; J trimming: 8 bases; junction bases outside the gene matches: 4. CDR3 amino acids: CSVEEGDRGLGYTF. The CDR3 nucleotides are TGCAGCGTTGAAGAAGGGGACAGGGGGCTCGGCTACACCTTC.

The chain is built from TRBV7-9 and TRBJ1-1, with TRBD1 as a possible D gene (5 bases). Germline V CDR1 and CDR2: SEHNR, FQNEAQ (reference sequence). CDR3 length: 13 residues. V dropped 8 bases and J dropped 0 bases, with 10 bases sitting between them. In DNA, the CDR3 is TGTGCCAGCCTTTGGGGGGTGAACACTGAAGCTTTCTTT. It encodes CASLWGVNTEAFF.

The gene calls are TRBV11-1 and TRBJ1-1; tentative D call: TRBD1 (5 bases). V was pared by 4 bases and J by 1 base, with 10 bases between. The CDR3 contains 14 residues. Germline CDR1 and CDR2: SGHAT and FQDESV (reference sequence). The CDR3 protein is CASSSLGRNTEAFF. The CDR3 bases are TGTGCCAGCAGCTCATTGGGGCGGAACACTGAAGCTTTCTTT.

V is TRBV28 and J is TRBJ1-2; D is perhaps TRBD1 (6 bases). Looked up from germline, CDR1 is MDHEN and CDR2 is SYDVKM. V was trimmed by 6 bases and J by 8 bases, leaving 16 bases between them. CDR3 length: 13 amino acids. Written as DNA, the CDR3 is TGTGCCAGCAGCAGGGGACATCCCCCGGGCTACACCTTC. Encoded protein: CASSRGHPPGYTF.

V usage is TRBV7-2 and J usage is TRBJ1-3, with TRBD1 identical over 7 bases. This CDR3 is built from 15 residues. CDR1 and CDR2 from the germline V gene are SGHTA and FQGNSA. The trim removed 4 bases at V and 3 bases at J, leaving 6 bases unmatched. The CDR3 DNA reads as TGTGCCAGCAGCTGGTCAAGGGGGCTTGGAAACACCATATATTTT. Protein sequence: CASSWSRGLGNTIYF.

This clone appeared a few times. The rearrangement uses TRBV5-1 and TRBJ1-1; TRBD1 aligns across 7 bases. Germline trimming cut 0 bases from V and 6 bases from J; bases unmatched to any gene: 5. Germline V gives CDR1 SGHRS, CDR2 YFSETQ. The CDR3 contains 14 residues. The DNA of the CDR3 is TGCGCCAGCAGCTTGGGTCAGGGGGTGGCTGAAGCTTTCTTT. As protein: CASSLGQGVAEAFF.

The chain links TRBV28 to TRBJ1-3; D not resolved. This CDR3 is built from 13 residues. V lost 6 bases and J 7 bases, leaving 13 bases between the germline ends. Germline values: CDR1 MDHEN, CDR2 SYDVKM. CDR3 nucleotide sequence: TGTGCCAGCAGCTCCGGAACGGGGAACACCATATATTTT. Residues: CASSSGTGNTIYF.

V usage is TRBV6-6 and J usage is TRBJ1-5; unclear D gene. Germline CDR1 reads MNHNY; CDR2 reads SVGAGI (reference sequence). V was trimmed by 7 bases and J by 1 base, leaving 14 bases between them. The CDR3 covers 15 residues. The CDR3 is CASTQRASSNQPQHF. In nucleotides, the CDR3 is TGTGCCAGCACCCAGAGGGCGTCCAGCAATCAGCCCCAGCATTTT.

The chain carries TRBV4-2 and TRBJ1-6; no definite D call. In germline, CDR1 is LGHNA, CDR2 YNFKEQ. Trimming took off 1 base at V and 7 bases at J, with 14 bases between the two ends. This CDR3 comprises 16 residues. CDR3 amino acids: CASSQGEGLLNSPLHF. Written as DNA, the CDR3 is TGTGCCAGCAGCCAAGGAGAAGGACTGTTGAATTCACCCCTCCACTTT.

V and J are TRBV11-2 and TRBJ1-5; D gene ambiguous. Germline V gene data show CDR1 as SGHAT and CDR2 as FQNNGV. Trimming shortened V by 1 base and J by 4 bases, and 5 bases separated the two germline ends. The CDR3 loop spans 13 amino acids. Here the CDR3 reads CASSLGQNQPQHF. CDR3 in DNA: TGTGCCAGCAGCTTAGGACAAAATCAGCCCCAGCATTTT.

This clone appeared once. The rearrangement uses TRBV6-5 and TRBJ1-2, with 8 nucleotides matching TRBD1. With V trimmed by 8 bases and J by 7 bases, 9 bases remained unmatched. The germline gives CDR1 MNHEY, CDR2 SVGAGI. This CDR3 contains 13 residues. As DNA, the CDR3 is TGTGCCAGCCGCCTCGACAGGGGAGGTGGCTACACCTTC. Translation: CASRLDRGGGYTF.

This sequence joins TRBV13 and TRBJ1-2; 12 bases fit TRBD1. The length of the CDR3 is 17 residues. The V and J ends lost 2 bases and 4 bases, in that order; junction bases with no gene match: 8. Germline V gives CDR1 PRHDT, CDR2 FYEKMQ (reference sequence). The CDR3 loop is CASSLRYRDRGPYGYTF. CDR3 nucleotide sequence: TGTGCCAGCAGCTTACGCTACCGGGACAGGGGGCCCTATGGCTACACCTTC.

The V gene is TRBV27, the J gene TRBJ2-1; 7 nucleotides agree with TRBD1. Germline V CDR1 and CDR2: MNHEY, SMNVEV (reference sequence). Unmatched junction bases numbered 6, after V lost 4 bases and J lost 6 bases. There are 14 residues in the CDR3. The DNA of the CDR3 is TGTGCCAGCAGTTCTCCGACAGGGATCAATGAGCAGTTCTTC. This translates into CASSSPTGINEQFF.

The CDR3 is CASSLFSRGSGELFF. The CDR3 coding sequence is TGTGCCAGCAGCTTATTCAGCAGGGGATCCGGGGAGCTGTTTTTT. V and J are TRBV11-2 and TRBJ2-2, with a possible D match to TRBD1 (6 bases). V dropped 2 bases and J dropped 6 bases, with 13 bases sitting between them. Germline V gene sequence: CDR1 SGHAT, CDR2 FQNNGV. The CDR3 is 15 residues long. Full variable domain (rest looked up from reference TRBV11-2 and TRBJ2-2): EAGVAQSPRYKIIEKRQSVAFWCNPISGHATLYWYQQILGQGPKLLIQFQNNGVVDDSQLPKDRFSAERLKGVDSTLKIQPAKLEDSAVYLCASSLFSRGSGELFFGEGSRLTVL.

This clone was detected a few times. The V call is TRBV6-5, the J call TRBJ2-1, with 10 bases lining up with TRBD1. Germline loops: CDR1 MNHEY, CDR2 SVGAGI. The ends lost 6 bases at V and 9 bases at J; junction bases unmatched: 11. CDR3 length equals 15 residues. In nucleotides, the CDR3 is TGTGCCAGCAGGGCTCCGGGACAGGGGACGGGTGAGCAGTTCTTC. Protein sequence: CASRAPGQGTGEQFF.

The rearrangement links TRBV11-3 to TRBJ2-1; D might be TRBD2 (7 bases). Trimming shortened V by 4 bases and J by 5 bases, and 18 bases separated the two germline ends. The germline V gene has CDR1 SGHNT and CDR2 YENEEA. There are 16 residues in the CDR3. For the CDR3, the DNA is TGTGCCAGCAGCTCCCGCGATCGGGGGGCCCACAATGAGCAGTTCTTC. The encoded protein is CASSSRDRGAHNEQFF.

V gene TRBV5-8 combines with J gene TRBJ2-3, with 14 bases aligning to TRBD2. V lost 5 bases, J lost 5 bases, and 7 bases stayed unmatched. CDR1 and CDR2 from the germline V gene are SGHTS and YDEGEE. The length of the CDR3 is 16 residues. The CDR3 here is CASRVKGLAGEDTQYF. In nucleotides, the CDR3 is TGTGCCAGCAGAGTCAAGGGACTAGCGGGGGAAGATACGCAGTATTTT.